The clone carrying this T cell receptor beta chain appeared a few times. As yet, its antigen is unknown. This record belongs to a study of T cell repertoires in cytomegalovirus infection. Study in general: Public signatures in TCR beta pointed to CMV infection and matching HLA type.

Study conclusions and caveats: Within the response measured ex vivo, HLA-C-restricted CMV-specific TCR beta clonotypes were dominant. Identification of carriers of CMV plus the relevant HLA was achieved through cumulative public TCR beta family frequency.

Per germline, CDR1 MNHEY and CDR2 SVGEGT. The CDR3 runs to 17 residues. Trimming stripped 1 base from V and 3 bases from J, with 16 bases between. TCRdb redid the calling of the reads with MiXCR, one entry per CDR3 protein. The sample yields just under 550,000 distinct CDR3 sequences, around 27% seen once. The specimen was PBMCs. The clonotype was recovered from a human donor in good health (CMV status not recorded). Some clones in this sample may be carry-over from other donors' samples. The chain is built from TRBV6-2 or TRBV6-3 and TRBJ1-5; D not resolved. CDR3 sequence reads: CASSYLPRMGFNQPQHF. The CDR3 DNA reads as TGTGCCAGCAGTTACTTGCCGAGAATGGGGTTCAATCAGCCCCAGCATTTT.